The 6 T cell receptor beta chains below all came from one sample that was sequenced in a study of blood T cell repertoires in COVID-19. Sequenced by immunoSEQ multiplex PCR; TCRdb stores in-frame clones only, minus some. The sample has 63,000 or so clones; about 84% are singletons. Specimen: peripheral blood. All receptors come from a human donor in a cohort sampled during active COVID-19.

V usage is TRBV28 and J usage is TRBJ1-3; D is unclear. Trimming shortened V by 4 bases and J by 0 bases, and 10 bases separated the two germline ends. The CDR3 length is 15 residues. Germline V gene sequence: CDR1 MDHEN, CDR2 SYDVKM. CDR3 nucleotides: TGTGCCAGCAGTTCCCTTCTAAGCTCTGGAAACACCATATATTTT. Protein: CASSSLLSSGNTIYF.

This clone was counted a few times. This chain's CDR3 is CASSYSIQGISYEQYF. In DNA, the CDR3 is TGTGCCAGCAGTTACTCGATTCAGGGGATATCATACGAGCAGTACTTC. This chain connects TRBV6-6 to TRBJ2-7; D possibly corresponds to TRBD1 (6 bases). Germline lookup yields CDR1 MNHNY and CDR2 SVGAGI (reference sequence). V was clipped by 0 bases and J by 4 bases, with 16 bases between them. The CDR3 loop spans 16 amino acids.

The rearrangement links TRBV18 to TRBJ1-1; tentatively, D is TRBD1 (5 bases). CDR1 and CDR2 (germline): KGHSH, LQKENI. The CDR3 has 13 amino acids. The germline V and J ends were trimmed by 3 bases and 9 bases, with 14 bases remaining between them. The CDR3 reads CASSPPGGDKAFF. Written as DNA, the CDR3 is TGTGCCAGCTCACCCCCGGGGGGGGATAAAGCTTTCTTT.

V is TRBV10-2 and J is TRBJ2-3; D possibly corresponds to TRBD1 (5 bases). The V end was cut by 5 bases, the J end by 4 bases, with 7 bases between. Germline loops: CDR1 WSHSY, CDR2 SAAADI. The CDR3 totals 12 residues. CDR3 nucleotide sequence: TGCGCCAGCAGTTTACAGGCAGATACGCAGTATTTT. It yields the protein CASSLQADTQYF.

The J gene is TRBJ2-1, the V gene TRBV28, with D possibly being TRBD2 (6 bases). V was clipped by 10 bases and J by 8 bases, with 24 bases between them. CDR1 and CDR2 (germline): MDHEN, SYDVKM. CDR3 length: 15 amino acids. DNA for the CDR3: TGTGCCACCAAGGAGGGCGGTGAGGGTAAGCATGAGCAGTTCTTC. Translated: CATKEGGEGKHEQFF.

The gene calls are TRBV5-1 and TRBJ1-1; D might be TRBD1 (6 bases). Trimming took 5 bases from V and 1 from J, leaving 12 bases between them. Germline CDR1 and CDR2: SGHRS and YFSETQ. This CDR3 region has 14 residues. The CDR3 sequence is CASSTGTKNTEAFF. CDR3 in DNA: TGCGCCAGCAGTACGGGGACAAAGAACACTGAAGCTTTCTTT. The full variable domain, in which reference TRBV5-1 and TRBJ1-1 provide the parts outside the CDR3, is KAGVTQTPRYLIKTRGQQVTLSCSPISGHRSVSWYQQTPGQGLQFLFEYFSETQRNKGNFPGRFSGRQFSNSRSEMNVSTLELGDSALYLCASSTGTKNTEAFFGQGTRLTVV.